This T cell receptor (beta chain) was identified in a study of T cell responses to AZD1222 COVID-19 vaccine. Study-wide results and caveats: Baseline seropositives among AZD1222 recipients totaled only 6 or 7. Possibly, clonal diversity was underestimated; donors were largely white British and included more females.

This table comes from immunoSEQ multiplex PCR, and its TCRdb copy is limited to in-frame clones, with some not included. The data contain 95,000 to 150,000 clones, 80% to 90% of them singletons. The CDR3 is 13 residues long. The germline CDR1 and CDR2 sequences are MRHNA and SNTAGT. Trimming stripped 5 bases from V and 7 bases from J, with 12 bases between. As to this clone: Its antigen is not identified.

This receptor was taken from an adult in good health. This chain connects TRBV6-4 to TRBJ2-1, with a tentative D call TRBD2 (5 bases). Sample: peripheral blood, taken on day 0 of AZD1222 vaccination. In nucleotides, the CDR3 is TGTGCCAGCAGTCGCGGGTGGGAAAATGAGCAGTTCTTC. It translates to CASSRGWENEQFF.